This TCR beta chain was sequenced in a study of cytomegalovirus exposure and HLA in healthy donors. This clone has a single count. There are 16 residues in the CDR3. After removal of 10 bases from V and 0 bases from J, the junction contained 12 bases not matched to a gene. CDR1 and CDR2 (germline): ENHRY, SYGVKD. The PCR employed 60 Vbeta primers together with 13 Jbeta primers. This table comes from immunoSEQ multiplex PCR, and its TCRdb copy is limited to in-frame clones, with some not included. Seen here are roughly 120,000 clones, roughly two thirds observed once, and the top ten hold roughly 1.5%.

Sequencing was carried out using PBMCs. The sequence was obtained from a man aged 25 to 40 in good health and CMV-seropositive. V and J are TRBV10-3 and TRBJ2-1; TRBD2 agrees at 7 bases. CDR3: CATEERDRSSYNEQFF. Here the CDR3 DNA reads TGTGCCACAGAGGAGCGGGACCGGAGCTCCTACAATGAGCAGTTCTTC.